This section outlines one T cell receptor beta chain sequence together with its context. The clone's antigen remains unknown. Per-base qualities were not stored, and no clone one base away is much larger. This specimen comes from a study of blood T cell repertoires in COVID-19 (dated by TCRdb to 2018 to 2021). In terms of the full investigation: Collaborator samples came from the United States, Italy and Spain and covered acute and convalescent phases of COVID-19. The repertoires were made available in a free public database intended to serve as a resource for research on the immune response to SARS-CoV-2. The material from the prospective study consisted of cDNA or gDNA derived from T cells, B-cell-depleted T cells, or PBMCs. Deeply sampled blood TCRbeta repertoires from subjects exposed to, actively infected with, or recovered from COVID-19 were included in the dataset. The samples were drawn from the first 160 participants of the ongoing ImmuneRACE study and from under 1,500 subjects provided by 6 global collaborators. Where available, HLA class I and class II types were taken from metadata supplied by the sample provider and were not determined by assay-based typing. Nearly every sample came with metadata listing a de-identified subject ID, COVID-19 status, age in years and sex. What the work shows at the level of the full study, not this receptor alone: The quantity of clinical and demographic metadata differed by source and by participant and was supplied without curation.

Each collaborating institution followed its own protocols to collect whole blood in K2EDTA tubes. Collaborator samples were shipped for TCRbeta analysis as frozen whole blood, isolated PBMCs, or DNA extracted from either sample type. TCRbeta CDR3 regions were amplified from genomic DNA by means of the immunoSEQ Assay, a bias-controlled multiplex PCR. In the original analysis: Within the assay, amplification of reference gene primers was used to estimate how many nucleated cells each sample contained. To quantify the absolute abundance of each unique TCRbeta CDR3 rearrangement, sequence reads were collapsed and filtered. For each sample, productive Simpson clonality was calculated as the square root of Simpson's diversity index over productive rearrangements. TCRdb took this table from immuneACCESS and kept in-frame rearrangements with V and J called. Such tables lack part of the clones; where checked against another copy, unresolved V genes explain under half of the gap, and the rest is unexplained. V, J and clone size reflect that table, while D and trimming were determined from the DNA. This sample gives 150,000 to 200,000 clones in total; approximately 88% of them show up just once. Roughly 9% of the sample comes from the top ten.

The receptor was derived from a woman older than 75 with active or convalescent COVID-19. The sequencing sample was made of peripheral blood.

Here the CDR3 is given as CASTPQGLTGELFF. The nucleotide sequence reads as follows: TGTGCCAGCACCCCCCAGGGATTGACCGGGGAGCTGTTTTTT. The sequence is built from TRBV6-5 and TRBJ2-2; TRBD1 is possibly the D segment (5 matching bases). A distance of 14 bases separates the germline ends of V and J, which lose 7 bases and 5 bases respectively. The germline V gene encodes CDR1 MNHEY and CDR2 SVGAGI. There are 14 amino acids in the CDR3, from cysteine to phenylalanine inclusive. The retained sequence is limited to the CDR3, 42 bases, with the frame set at the first base.